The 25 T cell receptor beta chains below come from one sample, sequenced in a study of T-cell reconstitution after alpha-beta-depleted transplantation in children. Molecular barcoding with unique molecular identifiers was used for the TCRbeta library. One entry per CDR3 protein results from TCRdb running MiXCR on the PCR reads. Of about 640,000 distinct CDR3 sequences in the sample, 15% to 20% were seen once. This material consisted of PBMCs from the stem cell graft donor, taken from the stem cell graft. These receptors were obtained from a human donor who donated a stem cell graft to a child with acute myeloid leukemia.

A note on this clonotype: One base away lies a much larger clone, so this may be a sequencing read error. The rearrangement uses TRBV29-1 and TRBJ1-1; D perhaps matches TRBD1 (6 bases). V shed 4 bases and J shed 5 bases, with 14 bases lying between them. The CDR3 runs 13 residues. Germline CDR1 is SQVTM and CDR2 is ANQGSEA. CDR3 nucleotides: TGCAGCGTTGTAGGGGGGGCTGGTACTGAAGCTTTCTTT. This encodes CSVVGGAGTEAFF.

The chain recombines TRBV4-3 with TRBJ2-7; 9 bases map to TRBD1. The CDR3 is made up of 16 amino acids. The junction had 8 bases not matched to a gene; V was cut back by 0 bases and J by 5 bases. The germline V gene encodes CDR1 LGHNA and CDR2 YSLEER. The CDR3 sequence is CASSQDSETGGNEQYF. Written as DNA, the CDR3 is TGCGCCAGCAGCCAAGATAGTGAGACAGGGGGAAACGAGCAGTACTTC.

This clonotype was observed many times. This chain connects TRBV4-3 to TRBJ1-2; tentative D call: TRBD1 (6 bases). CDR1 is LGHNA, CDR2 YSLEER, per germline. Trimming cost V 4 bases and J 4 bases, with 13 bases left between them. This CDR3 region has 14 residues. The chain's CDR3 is CASSPRRGGYGYTF. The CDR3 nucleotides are TGCGCCAGCAGCCCTAGAAGAGGGGGCTATGGCTACACCTTC.

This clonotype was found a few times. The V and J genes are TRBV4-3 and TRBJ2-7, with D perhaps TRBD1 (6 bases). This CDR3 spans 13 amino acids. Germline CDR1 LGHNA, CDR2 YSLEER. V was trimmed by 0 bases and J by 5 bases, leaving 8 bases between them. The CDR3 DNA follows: TGCGCCAGCAGCCAAGAACAGGGCCACGAGCAGTACTTC. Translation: CASSQEQGHEQYF.

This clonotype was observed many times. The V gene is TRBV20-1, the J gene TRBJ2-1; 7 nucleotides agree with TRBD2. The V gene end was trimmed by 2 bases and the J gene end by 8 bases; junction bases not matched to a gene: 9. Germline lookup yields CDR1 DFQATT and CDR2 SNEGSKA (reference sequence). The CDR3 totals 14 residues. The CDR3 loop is CSARISRGVYEQFF. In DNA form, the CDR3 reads TGCAGTGCTAGAATCTCCCGGGGGGTTTATGAGCAGTTCTTC.

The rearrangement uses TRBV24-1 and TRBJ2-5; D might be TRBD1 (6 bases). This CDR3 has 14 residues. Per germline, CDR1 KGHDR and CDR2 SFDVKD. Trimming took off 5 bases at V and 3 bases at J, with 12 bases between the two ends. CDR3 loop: CATSVGGLEETQYF. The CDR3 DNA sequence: TGTGCCACCAGTGTTGGGGGCTTAGAAGAGACCCAGTACTTC.

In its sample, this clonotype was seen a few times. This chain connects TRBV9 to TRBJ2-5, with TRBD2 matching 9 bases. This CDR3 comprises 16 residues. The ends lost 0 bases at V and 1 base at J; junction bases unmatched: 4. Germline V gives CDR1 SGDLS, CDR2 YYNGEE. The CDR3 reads CASSVEVLAGQETQYF. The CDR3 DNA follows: TGTGCCAGCAGCGTAGAAGTACTAGCGGGCCAAGAGACCCAGTACTTC.

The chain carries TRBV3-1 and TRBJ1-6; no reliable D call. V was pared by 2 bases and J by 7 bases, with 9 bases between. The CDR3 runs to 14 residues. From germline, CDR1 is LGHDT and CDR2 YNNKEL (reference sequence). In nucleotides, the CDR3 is TGTGCCAGCAGCCAACCACACGGGAATTCACCCCTCCACTTT. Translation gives CASSQPHGNSPLHF.

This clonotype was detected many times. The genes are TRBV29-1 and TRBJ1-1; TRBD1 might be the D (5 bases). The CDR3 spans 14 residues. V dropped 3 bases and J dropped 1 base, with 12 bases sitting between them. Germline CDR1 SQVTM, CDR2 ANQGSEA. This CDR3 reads CSVEGRGPNTEAFF. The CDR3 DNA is TGCAGCGTTGAGGGTAGGGGACCGAACACTGAAGCTTTCTTT.

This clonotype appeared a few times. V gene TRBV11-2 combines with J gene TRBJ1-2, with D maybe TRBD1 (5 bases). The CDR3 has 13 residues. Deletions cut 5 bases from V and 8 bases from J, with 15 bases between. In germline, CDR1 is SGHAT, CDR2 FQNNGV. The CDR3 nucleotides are TGTGCCAGCAGCCAGACGGGGGTCCACGGCTACACCTTC. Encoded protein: CASSQTGVHGYTF.

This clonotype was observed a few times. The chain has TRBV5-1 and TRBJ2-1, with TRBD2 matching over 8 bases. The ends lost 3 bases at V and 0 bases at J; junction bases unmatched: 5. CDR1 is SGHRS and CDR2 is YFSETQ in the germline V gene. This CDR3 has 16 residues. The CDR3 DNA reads TGCGCCAGCAGCTCTTCCGGGGGGGGCTCCTACAATGAGCAGTTCTTC. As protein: CASSSSGGGSYNEQFF.

In nucleotides, the CDR3 is TGTGCCAGCAGCTTAGTCCAAAATGAAAAACTGTTTTTT. Translation gives CASSLVQNEKLFF. V gene TRBV11-2 combines with J gene TRBJ1-4; D is unresolved. The CDR3 is 13 amino acids. The germline V gene encodes CDR1 SGHAT and CDR2 FQNNGV. Trimming cost V 1 base and J 5 bases, with 5 bases left between them. The whole variable domain, remainder taken from reference TRBV11-2 and TRBJ1-4, is EAGVAQSPRYKIIEKRQSVAFWCNPISGHATLYWYQQILGQGPKLLIQFQNNGVVDDSQLPKDRFSAERLKGVDSTLKIQPAKLEDSAVYLCASSLVQNEKLFFGSGTQLSVL.

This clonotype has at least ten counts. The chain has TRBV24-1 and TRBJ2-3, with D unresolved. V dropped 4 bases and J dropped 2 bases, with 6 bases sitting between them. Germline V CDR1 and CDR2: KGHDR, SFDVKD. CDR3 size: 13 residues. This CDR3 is CATSDKPTDTQYF. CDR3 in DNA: TGTGCCACCAGTGACAAGCCCACAGATACGCAGTATTTT.

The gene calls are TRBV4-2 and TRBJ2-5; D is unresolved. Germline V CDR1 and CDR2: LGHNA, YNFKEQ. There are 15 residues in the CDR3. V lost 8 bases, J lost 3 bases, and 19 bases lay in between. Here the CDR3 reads CASSARRSQEETQYF. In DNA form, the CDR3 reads TGTGCCAGCTCCGCTCGCAGGTCCCAAGAAGAGACCCAGTACTTC.

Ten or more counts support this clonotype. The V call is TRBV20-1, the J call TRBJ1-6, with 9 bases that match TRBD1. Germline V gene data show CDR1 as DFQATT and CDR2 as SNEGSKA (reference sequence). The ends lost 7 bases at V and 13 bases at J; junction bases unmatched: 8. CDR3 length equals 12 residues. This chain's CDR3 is CSGKGQGSPLHF. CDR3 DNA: TGCAGTGGGAAAGGACAGGGGTCTCCCCTCCACTTT.

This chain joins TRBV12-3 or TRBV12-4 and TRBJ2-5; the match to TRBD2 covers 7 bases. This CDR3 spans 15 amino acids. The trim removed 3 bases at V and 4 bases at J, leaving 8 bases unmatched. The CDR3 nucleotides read TGTGCCAGCAGTTTCCCGGGGGGTCCTGGAGAGACCCAGTACTTC. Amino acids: CASSFPGGPGETQYF.

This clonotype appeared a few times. The CDR3 DNA is TGTGCCAGCAGTTCCGGACGGGGTACCGGGGAGCTGTTTTTT. It yields the protein CASSSGRGTGELFF. V is TRBV27 and J is TRBJ2-2; possible D gene TRBD2, 5 bases. V gave up 4 bases and J gave up 5 bases, with 11 bases separating them. Germline V gene lookup returns CDR1 MNHEY and CDR2 SMNVEV (reference sequence). The CDR3 has 14 residues.

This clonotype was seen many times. This CDR3 reads CATSRFRDRPYNEQFF. The CDR3 DNA reads as TGTGCCACCAGCAGATTCCGGGACAGGCCCTACAATGAGCAGTTCTTC. The V and J genes are TRBV15 and TRBJ2-1, with 8 bases fitting TRBD1. Germline-derived CDR1 and CDR2 are LNHNV and YYDKDF (reference sequence). The CDR3 consists of 16 residues. V was pared by 2 bases and J by 2 bases, with 5 bases of the junction left unmatched.

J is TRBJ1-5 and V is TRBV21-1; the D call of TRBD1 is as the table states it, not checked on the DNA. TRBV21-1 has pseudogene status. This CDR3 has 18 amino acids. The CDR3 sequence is CASSEKEKTGWSNQPQHF. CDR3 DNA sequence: TGTGCCAGCAGCGAAAAGGAAAAAACAGGGTGGAGCAATCAGCCCCAGCATTTT.

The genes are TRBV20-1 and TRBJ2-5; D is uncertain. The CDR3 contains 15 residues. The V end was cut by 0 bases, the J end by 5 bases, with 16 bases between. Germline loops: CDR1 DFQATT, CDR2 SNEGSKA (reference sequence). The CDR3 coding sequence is TGCAGTGCTAGAGATAAGATCGATTCCTGGGAGACCCAGTACTTC. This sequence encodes CSARDKIDSWETQYF.

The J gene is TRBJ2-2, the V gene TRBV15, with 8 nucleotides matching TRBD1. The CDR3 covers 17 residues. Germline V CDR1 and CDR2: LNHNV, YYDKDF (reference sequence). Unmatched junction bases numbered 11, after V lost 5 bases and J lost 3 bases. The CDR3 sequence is CATSPPATGADTGELFF. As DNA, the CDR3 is TGTGCCACCAGCCCTCCCGCGACAGGGGCGGACACCGGGGAGCTGTTTTTT. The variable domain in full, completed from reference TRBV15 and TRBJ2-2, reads DAMVIQNPRYQVTQFGKPVTLSCSQTLNHNVMYWYQQKSSQAPKLLFHYYDKDFNNEADTPDNFQSRRPNTSFCFLDIRSPGLGDTAMYLCATSPPATGADTGELFFGEGSRLTVL.

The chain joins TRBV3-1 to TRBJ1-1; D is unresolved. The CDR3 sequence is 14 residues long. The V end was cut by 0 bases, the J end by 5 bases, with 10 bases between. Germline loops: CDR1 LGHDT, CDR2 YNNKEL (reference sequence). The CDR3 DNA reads TGTGCCAGCAGCCAAGAGGACCTTTGGACTGAAGCTTTCTTT. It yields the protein CASSQEDLWTEAFF. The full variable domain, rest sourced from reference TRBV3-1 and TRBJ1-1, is DTAVSQTPKYLVTQMGNDKSIKCEQNLGHDTMYWYKQDSKKFLKIMFSYNNKELIINETVPNRFSPKSPDKAHLNLHINSLELGDSAVYFCASSQEDLWTEAFFGQGTRLTVV.

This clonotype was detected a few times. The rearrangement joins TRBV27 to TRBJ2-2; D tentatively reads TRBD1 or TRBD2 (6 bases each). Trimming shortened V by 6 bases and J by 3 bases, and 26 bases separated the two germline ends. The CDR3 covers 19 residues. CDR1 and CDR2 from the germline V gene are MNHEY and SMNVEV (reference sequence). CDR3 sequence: CASSVSRPGAIGYTGELFF. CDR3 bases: TGTGCCAGCAGCGTTTCCCGCCCGGGGGCGATAGGCTACACCGGGGAGCTGTTTTTT.

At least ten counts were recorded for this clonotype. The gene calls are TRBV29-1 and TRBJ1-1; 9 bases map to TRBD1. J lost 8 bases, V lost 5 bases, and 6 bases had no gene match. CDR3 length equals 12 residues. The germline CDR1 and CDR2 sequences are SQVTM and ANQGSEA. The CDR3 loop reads CSVSGTGREAFF. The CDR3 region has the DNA TGCAGCGTTTCCGGGACAGGGAGGGAAGCTTTCTTT.

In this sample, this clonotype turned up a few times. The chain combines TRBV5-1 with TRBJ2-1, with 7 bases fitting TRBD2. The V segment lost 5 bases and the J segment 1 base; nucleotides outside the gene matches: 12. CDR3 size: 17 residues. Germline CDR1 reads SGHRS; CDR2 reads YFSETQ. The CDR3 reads CASSTKAGVGSYNEQFF. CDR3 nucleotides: TGCGCCAGCAGTACTAAGGCGGGGGTAGGATCCTACAATGAGCAGTTCTTC.